This T cell receptor (beta chain) was captured by sequencing in a study of cytomegalovirus exposure and HLA in healthy donors listed by TCRdb under 2017. Background for the entire study: An earlier analysis of several hundred of the donors reported over 250 Gb of sequence data and around 120 million unique TCR beta sequences obtained from around 190 million T cells. An early release covering just under 650 HLA-typed donors comprised about 300 gigabases of sequencing data and some 79 million unique TCR sequences. Among the roughly 390 genotyped donors, under 90% belonged to the genetic ancestry cluster associated with self-reported Caucasian donors. The study was designed to test whether signatures of past pathogen exposure could be identified by cataloging public T cell receptors. The study used immunosequencing to profile the T cell repertoires of 666 subjects and linked those repertoires to cytomegalovirus serostatus. Along with the approximately 620-subject first cohort, a separate validation cohort of around 110 different subjects was used. To predict cytomegalovirus infection status, the study brought together high-throughput TCR immunosequencing, statistical association of individual TCRs with disease status, and machine learning. To study patterns of TCR occurrence, a later analysis re-analyzed previously published TCR beta repertoires from hundreds of donors and added high-resolution HLA genotyping. The later analysis used no new phenotypic data to find candidate immune exposures, relying instead on TCR beta sequences and their occurrence across donors. An earlier analysis of more than 450 of the donors used high-throughput TCR beta sequencing to judge whether each TCR beta V gene segment behaved as functional or pseudogenic. Alongside the repertoire data, information on donor age, sex, ethnicity and CMV serostatus was compiled. A later genetic analysis used genome-wide SNP genotypes for about three fifths of the 666 donors, treating that subset as a discovery cohort. Every repertoire in the discovery cohort had been generated on one and the same sequencing platform. Both class I and class II loci were covered by HLA typing, at four-digit resolution. Typing coverage varied by locus: about 620-640 donors for A, B, C, DRB1 and DQB1; roughly 510 for DQA1; nearly 610 for DPA1; around 450 for DPB1. Because of strong linkage in the cohort, a handful of DR-DQ haplotypes were treated as single units for association and clustering. Among about 400 genotyped donors of the cohort, an average of around 220,000 unique TCR beta nucleotide sequences was sequenced per donor, of which about 18% were non-productive.

Paper-wide results and their limitations: Immune exposure information for the cohort was limited to CMV serostatus. A further reported finding was that TCR beta sequences accurately predicted the HLA-A and HLA-B alleles for most subjects in the first cohort. The cohort was sequenced for TCR beta chains only, and without alpha or paired-chain data the features that could be detected were limited. Presence/absence analyses assumed roughly uniform sequencing depth across donors, an assumption that may not hold. Cytomegalovirus status was reported to be diagnosed by the classifier with high specificity and sensitivity in both the original and validation cohorts. Because counts were too low, about 15 rarely observed V segments, including chromosome 9 orphons, were left out of the earlier analysis of several hundred of the donors. In an earlier analysis of more than 450 of the donors, most TCR beta V segments were observed in productive rearrangements about 87% or about 30% of the time, broadly matching IMGT annotations. The authors suggested that the approach could potentially be generalized to other disease states and immunological phenotypes. Compared with the roughly 670-donor mean, donors in an Asian-associated ancestry cluster had fewer N-insertions in productive TCRs, according to a later genetic analysis. Strong co-occurrence of HLA alleles, especially DR and DQ, made assigning TCR associations to individual alleles difficult. Several of the top co-occurrence clusters appeared to be linked to parvovirus B19, influenza, CMV and Epstein-Barr virus, according to a later analysis. A cluster of highly shared sequence variants was judged likely to represent a technical artifact of the sequencing pipeline. Correlated functional status among segregating V segments might be attributable to linkage disequilibrium, but an unknown experimental factor could not be ruled out. According to a later analysis, most CMV-associated TCR beta chains appeared to be HLA-restricted, and the HLA associations seemed to be driven largely by CMV exposure. A later analysis found that HLA-associated TCR beta chains were more clonally expanded and had lower generation probabilities than equally common non-associated chains. A later analysis found that TCR association rates varied across HLA loci, with DRB1 alleles showing the most associated TCRs and HLA-C alleles the fewest. Across donors, most TCR sequences were observed very rarely, whereas some public TCRs were present in many individuals. A few of the identified cytomegalovirus-associated TCR beta chains were confirmed in vitro to be specific for cytomegalovirus antigens. An association between a missense DCLRE1C variant and V-gene and J-gene trimming of TCR beta chains was found in a later genetic analysis and replicated in an independent cohort. In a later analysis, some 18,000 TCR beta sequences were associated with specific HLA alleles at a false discovery rate of 0.05. HLA typing was unavailable for some donors at each locus, so association tests used only the typed subset. The study gave a list of about 150 TCR beta chains associated with cytomegalovirus.

The cohort consisted of some 670 healthy bone marrow donors. At the time of sampling, every cohort member was nominally healthy, though immune exposures that went unrecorded were likely present. The donor was CMV seropositive and belonged to the group of 250 to 300 seropositive cohort members. Every donor gave a peripheral blood sample, and the peripheral blood mononuclear cells from that sample were used for TCR beta sequencing. Genomic DNA extraction from the blood cell samples was performed with the Qiagen DNeasy Blood Extraction Kit. Turning to this clone: No cognate antigen has been identified for it.

The method behind the library was the immunoSEQ multiplex PCR assay. A mixture of 60 forward primers for TCR Vbeta segments and 13 reverse primers for TCR Jbeta segments was used in the multiplex PCR. The CDR3 region of rearranged TCR beta genes was amplified from genomic DNA with a multiplex PCR assay. The Illumina HiSeq System was used to sequence the amplified TCR beta libraries as 87-base-pair reads. For the original study's pipeline: A later analysis counted approximately 74 million unique TCR beta chains across the 550 to 700 repertoires, and 9.5 million to 11 million of these chains were shared by at least two donors. To remove PCR and sequencing errors, raw reads were error-corrected and collapsed into unique sequences using a nearest-neighbor algorithm that merged closely related sequences. CDR3 sequences were aligned to IMGT reference sequences to assign V, D and J gene segments. For a sequence to be retained, at least a six-nucleotide match to both a V gene segment and a J gene segment was required. A rearrangement was called productive if the CDR3 had no stop codons and remained in frame with V and J, and every other rearrangement was called non-productive. Following IMGT convention, CDR3 was defined as the stretch from the second conserved V-encoded cysteine to the conserved J-encoded phenylalanine. In an earlier analysis of more than 550 of the donors, sequences lacking an unambiguous match to a single V gene segment were excluded. An earlier analysis of under 750 of the donors called V segments functional above 56.7% productive rearrangements and segregating when the between-donor standard deviation exceeded 5%. A statistical classification framework was built to diagnose cytomegalovirus status from the catalog of TCR beta chain sequences. V and J gene assignment, in a later analysis, came from comparing TCR nucleotide sequences with IMGT/GENE-DB human TR gene sequences. The TCRdist pipeline was used in a later analysis to assign CDR3 sequences and most-parsimonious VDJ recombination scenarios. In a later analysis, each TCR beta chain was defined by its CDR3 amino acid sequence together with its V-gene family, and reads without a unique V-gene family were excluded. In a later analysis, some 600 highly shared, low-generation-probability nucleotide sequences were removed to address suspected cross-contamination and a sequencing artifact. A later analysis calculated a clonal expansion index for each public chain from normalized within-repertoire ranks of inferred template counts. In a later analysis, generation probabilities were computed using a VDJ recombination model fitted to out-of-frame rearrangements, and the results were checked against IGoR. A later analysis scored TCR-TCR, TCR-HLA and TCR-CMV co-occurrence with hypergeometric tests, applying a repertoire-size bias correction to TCR pairs. False discovery rates were estimated in a later analysis by permuting HLA or CMV assignments 20 times. In a later analysis, co-occurring TCRs were grouped using DBSCAN, and TCRdist sequence similarity was added for clustering within HLA-allele-positive subsets. For co-occurrence clustering, repertoires with fewer than 30,000 or more than 120,000 public chains were excluded, along with a handful of repertoires with anomalous nucleotide sharing. Imported from immuneACCESS, the table was reduced by TCRdb to in-frame sequences with V and J called. These copies leave out some clones; in studies compared against another copy, an unresolved V gene accounts for under half, and the cause of the remainder is not known. V and J calls and clone size are copied from that table; D and trimming were computed from the DNA. This sample's table lists about 170,000 clones. The top ten clonotypes cover 0.7% to 0.8% of the sample.

The sequenced material came from PBMCs. The clonotype was recovered from a woman between 18 and 29 years old in good health and CMV-seropositive.

CDR3 reads: CASSVTRGAEAFF. The bases are TGTGCCAGCAGCGTTACTCGGGGGGCTGAAGCTTTCTTT. The V and J segments used are TRBV7-2 and TRBJ1-1; matching of 5 bases hints at TRBD1 as the D gene. The CDR3 covers 13 residues, taking in both the cysteine and the phenylalanine. Solely the CDR3 DNA is kept, with 39 bases framed from the first base. Sequences SGHTA (CDR1) and FQGNSA (CDR2) are obtained from the germline V gene. A distance of 13 bases separates the germline ends of V and J, which lose 5 bases and 6 bases respectively.